This entry features one TCR beta chain sequence. This entry comes from a study of blood T cell repertoires in COVID-19. Across the whole study: Acute and convalescent COVID-19 samples came from the United States, Italy and Spain. PBMCs, B-cell-depleted T cells, or T cells were the source of the cDNA or gDNA that made up the material.

CDR1 and CDR2 (germline): SEHNR, FQNEAQ (reference sequence). There are 14 residues in the CDR3. V was clipped by 5 bases and J by 1 base; unmatched bases: 2. Clones were sequenced by immunoSEQ multiplex PCR, and TCRdb holds only the in-frame ones, with some missing. The table includes over 25,000 clones, 80% to 90% detected once. The sequenced material came from peripheral blood. The gene calls are TRBV7-9 and TRBJ2-1, with 7 bases that match TRBD2. The sequence came from a man aged 60-69 years with acute or convalescent COVID-19. The CDR3 nucleotides read TGTGCCAGCAGCCAAGCGGGATCCTACAATGAGCAGTTCTTC. This sequence encodes CASSQAGSYNEQFF. Based on the CDR3 plus reference TRBV7-9 and TRBJ2-1, the full variable domain is DTGVSQNPRHKITKRGQNVTFRCDPISEHNRLYWYRQTLGQGPEFLTYFQNEAQLEKSRLLSDRFSAERPKGSFSTLEIQRTEQGDSAMYLCASSQAGSYNEQFFGPGTRLTVL.